A selection of T cell receptor beta chains follows, all from one sample in a study of human CD8 memory T cell subsets. Each CDR3 protein gets one entry in TCRdb, which reprocessed the 5' RACE reads and gives no DNA. This repertoire includes 9,000 to 13,000 distinct CDR3 sequences. Specimen: CD8+ stem-like memory T cells (TSCM and TCM) sorted from PBMCs. All receptors derive from a human donor in good health. The CDR3 runs from the conserved cysteine through the conserved F or W. Clone size appears in some rows only: once, few, many, or a class for an expanded clone.

TRBV4-1	TRBJ2-7	.	CASSQDWDRSYEQYF
TRBV20-1	TRBJ2-1	.	CSASLTGLWNEQFF
TRBV4-1	TRBJ1-3	medium-sized	CASSQDPGASGNTIYF
TRBV5-6	TRBJ1-1	.	CASSPVGEPNTEAFF
TRBV12-3/TRBV12-4	TRBJ2-1	.	CASRNGQGALWEQFF
TRBV2	TRBJ1-6	.	CASSEPGEQNSPLHF
TRBV29-1	TRBJ1-2	.	CSVESRPGDPRYGYTF
TRBV11-2	TRBJ2-7	.	CASSHPFGGFSYEQYF
TRBV5-6	TRBJ2-3	.	CASSLARYSTDTQYF
TRBV7-6	TRBJ2-3	.	CASSSDRGLDTQYF
TRBV20-1	TRBJ2-5	.	CSANGFVASGDQETQYF
TRBV24-1	TRBJ2-1	medium-sized	CATSDLPRTSGRVGSYNEQFF
TRBV19	TRBJ1-5	.	CASSIQDKGYQPQHF
TRBV28	TRBJ1-1	.	CASSLWLSGDGGEAFF
TRBV10-1	TRBJ2-5	.	CASSESTGSGQETQYF
TRBV28	TRBJ2-1	medium-sized	CASSPRTSGRGQFF
TRBV28	TRBJ2-5	.	CASSLVVGGETQYF
TRBV13	TRBJ2-5	.	CASSGRTGRKETQYF
TRBV9	TRBJ1-1	.	CASSAIPGNTEAFF
TRBV4-1	TRBJ2-7	medium-sized	CASSYATDYEQYF
TRBV5-1	TRBJ2-1	.	CASSLYQGATYNEQFF
TRBV25-1	TRBJ2-7	.	CASSLQTSVEQYF
TRBV30	TRBJ2-3	.	CAWNGGTDTQYF
TRBV5-1	TRBJ2-1	.	CASSPWTEDYNEQFF
TRBV29-1	TRBJ2-7	medium-sized	CSVVVHYEQYF
TRBV6-6	TRBJ2-7	.	CAGLNESYEQYF
TRBV3-1	TRBJ2-7	.	CASSPGSYEQYF